The clone carrying this T cell receptor beta chain was seen only a few times. Its antigen is currently unknown. This specimen belongs to a study of T cells after yellow fever vaccination. Whole-study context: When fractions had low cell numbers, they were prepared with SMART-Seq v4 Ultra Low Input.

The CDR3 length is 17 residues. Germline-derived CDR1 and CDR2 are SQVTM and ANQGSEA. Between the trimmed V and J ends, which lost 2 bases and 3 bases, there was a span of 20 bases. Study results and limitations: Boosting was followed by the reappearance of most primary-vaccination clones (roughly 95% CD4, about 90% CD8). Some clonotypes, a small share, were shared between CD4 and CD8 compartments.

TCR cDNA, made by 5'RACE template switching, carried an added universal primer site and UMIs. One entry per CDR3 protein results from TCRdb running MiXCR on the 5' RACE reads. The sample has 300,000 to 400,000 distinct CDR3 sequences, 8% to 9.5% seen once. The rearrangement uses TRBV29-1 and TRBJ2-1; the D gene could be TRBD1 or TRBD2 (5 bases each). This receptor was identified in a young man who received the YFV17D yellow fever vaccine. The starting material was PBMCs, obtained more than 35 days after the first yellow fever vaccination. CDR3: CSVENWDGRYRYNEQFF. CDR3 coding DNA: TGCAGCGTTGAAAACTGGGACGGACGGTACCGCTACAATGAGCAGTTCTTC.